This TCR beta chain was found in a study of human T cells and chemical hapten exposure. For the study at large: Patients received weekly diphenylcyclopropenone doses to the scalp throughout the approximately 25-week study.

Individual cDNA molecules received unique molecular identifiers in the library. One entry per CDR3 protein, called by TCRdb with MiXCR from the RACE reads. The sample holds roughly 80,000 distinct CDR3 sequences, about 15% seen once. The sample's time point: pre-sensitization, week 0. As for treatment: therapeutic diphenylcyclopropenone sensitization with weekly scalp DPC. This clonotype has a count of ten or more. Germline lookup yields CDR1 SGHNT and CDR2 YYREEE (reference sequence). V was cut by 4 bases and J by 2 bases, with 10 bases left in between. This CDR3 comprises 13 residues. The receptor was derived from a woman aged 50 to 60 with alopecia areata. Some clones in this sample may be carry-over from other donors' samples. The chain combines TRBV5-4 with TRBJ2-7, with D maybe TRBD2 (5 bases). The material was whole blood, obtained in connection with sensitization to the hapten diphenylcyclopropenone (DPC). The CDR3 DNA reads TGTGCCAGCAGCCCGAAGGGAGCCTACGAGCAGTACTTC. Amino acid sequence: CASSPKGAYEQYF.